The entry below describes one T cell receptor (beta chain). This receptor's antigen is unknown. No base qualities exist here, and no much larger clone lies one base off it. All of the isolated RNA was reverse transcribed with the High Capacity cDNA Reverse Transcription Kit, so expressed TCRB transcripts were sequenced. Deep immunoSEQ sequencing was performed on naive, central memory and regulatory T cell samples, with an average of around 3.5 million total reads per sample. Sorted cells were lysed in RLT buffer and RNA was extracted with DNase-treated RNeasy Micro or Mini kits, depending on cell number. Each cell subset was processed on its own to prevent cross-contamination, while patient and healthy donor samples were processed together. The immunoSEQ multiplex PCR was used to amplify TCRB sequences from cDNA, yielding 87-bp fragments that span the CDR3 region. Sequencing of the amplicons was done on the Illumina HiSeq platform. Processing in the source paper ran as follows. PCR bias was computationally corrected using synthetic template baselines, reads within Hamming distance 2 were collapsed, and singletons that could not be merged were discarded. Reads were aligned against IMGT so that V, D and J genes, CDR3 length and insertions or deletions at six rearrangement sites could be assigned. Within each subset, clonotype counts were normalized to sorted cell number, after which true diversity and Gini coefficients were computed with the tcR R package. The overlap coefficient, calculated on TCRB nucleotide sequences, was used to measure repertoire sharing. This is the immuneACCESS table as TCRdb keeps it, with only in-frame sequences that have V and J called. A part of the clones is gone; compared with another copy, unresolved V genes explain less than half, and the rest is unexplained. D and trimming were read from the DNA, whereas the V and J calls and clone size are those reported in that table. This sample holds 200,000 to 250,000 clones; about a tenth were observed only once. Clones ranked in the top ten supply about 1.2% of the sample.

This specimen belongs to a study of beta chain features in type 1 diabetes (dated by TCRdb to between 2018 and 2020). About the study as a whole: Mean age, gender distribution, total cell number and subset yield were not different between patients and healthy donors. The study compared the TCRB repertoires of sorted circulating CD4+ T cell subsets in recently diagnosed type 1 diabetes patients with those in matched healthy donors. Across all samples, approximately 100 million sorted cells were examined, and cell number per subset correlated strongly with RNA yield. Regulatory and stem cell-like memory subsets were obtained from only 8 patients and roughly 8 healthy donors, while naive and central memory subsets were obtained from all 30 or so donors. Broader findings and caveats from the paper: Because small numbers of individuals were included in the HLA sub-analyses, any influence of HLA type on TCRB rearrangement was left unresolved. At VDJ recombination sites, type 1 diabetes patients had fewer insertions and more deleted nucleotides, which implies abnormalities in thymic rearrangement. Because cDNA was sequenced instead of genomic DNA, activated cells with high expression could be over-represented, although the groups did not differ in activation or CD3 levels. Naive, central memory and regulatory TCRB repertoires appeared to be more similar among patients than among healthy donors. PCR might favor shorter templates, but patient and control samples were amplified and corrected together, so any skew would affect both groups equally. In all four CD4+ subsets, TCRB CDR3 length was moderately but significantly shorter in type 1 diabetes patients.

Each donor gave one peripheral blood draw, around 0.12 L on average, collected into heparinised tubes. A BD FACSAria II and a panel including CD45RO, CCR7, CD25, CD127, CD95 and CD27 were used to sort naive, central memory, regulatory and stem cell-like memory CD4+ T cells. All sorted populations exceeded 95% purity. PBMCs were separated immediately by Lymphoprep density gradient centrifugation and were stained directly, without being cultured. So that batch effects would be minimized, each experiment stained and sorted samples in pairs, pairing one healthy donor with one patient. A distance of 10 bases separates the germline ends of V and J, which lose 0 bases and 4 bases respectively. CDR1 and CDR2 were assigned from the germline V gene as SGDLS and YYNGEE. The CDR3 runs 14 residues from the cysteine to the phenylalanine. The retained sequence is limited to the CDR3, 42 bases, with the frame set at the first base.

The sequence joins TRBV9 to TRBJ2-5; the D gene assignment is ambiguous. Sequencing input: central memory CD4+ T cells from blood. The sequence came from a man between 18 and 29 years old in good health. The CDR3 has the sequence CASSVEPTRETQYF. The nucleotides are TGTGCCAGCAGCGTAGAGCCCACTCGAGAGACCCAGTACTTC. The CDR3 plus the reference TRBV9 and TRBJ2-5 genes for the other parts give the full variable domain: DSGVTQTPKHLITATGQRVTLRCSPRSGDLSVYWYQQSLDQGLQFLIQYYNGEERAKGNILERFSAQQFPDLHSELNLSSLELGDSALYFCASSVEPTRETQYFGPGTRLLVL.